This TCR beta chain originates from a study of beta chain features in type 1 diabetes. Germline values: CDR1 LGHNA, CDR2 YSLEER. This CDR3 contains 15 residues. V shed 7 bases, J shed 7 bases, and the junction held 7 bases outside the gene matches. CD45RO/CCR7/CD25/CD127/CD95/CD27 staining was used to isolate CD4+ naive, central memory, regulatory and stem cell-like memory cells by sorting. The whole isolated RNA underwent reverse transcription, so sequencing captured expressed TCRB transcripts. Sequenced by immunoSEQ multiplex PCR; TCRdb stores in-frame clones only, minus some. The sample yields about 620,000 clones, roughly a sixth seen once.

The specimen sequenced was naive CD4+ T cells from blood. J is TRBJ2-1 and V is TRBV4-3; TRBD2 agrees at 13 bases. This sequence originates from a young man in good health. In DNA, the CDR3 is TGCGCCAGCACCAAACTAGCGGGAGGGGTGAATGAGCAGTTCTTC. The encoded protein is CASTKLAGGVNEQFF.